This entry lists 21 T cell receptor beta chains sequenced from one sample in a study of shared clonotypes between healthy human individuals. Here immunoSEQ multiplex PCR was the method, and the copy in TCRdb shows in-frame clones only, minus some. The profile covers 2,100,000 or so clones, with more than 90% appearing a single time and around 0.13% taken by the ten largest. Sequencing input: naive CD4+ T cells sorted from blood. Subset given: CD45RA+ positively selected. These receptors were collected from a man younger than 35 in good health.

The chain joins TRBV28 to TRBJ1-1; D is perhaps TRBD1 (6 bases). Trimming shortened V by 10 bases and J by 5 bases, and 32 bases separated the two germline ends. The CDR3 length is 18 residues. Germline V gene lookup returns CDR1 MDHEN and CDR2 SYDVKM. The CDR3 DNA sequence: TGTGCCATCTCCGGAACAGGGAAAATTTCTGGGTTTGGAACTGAAGCTTTCTTT. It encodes CAISGTGKISGFGTEAFF.

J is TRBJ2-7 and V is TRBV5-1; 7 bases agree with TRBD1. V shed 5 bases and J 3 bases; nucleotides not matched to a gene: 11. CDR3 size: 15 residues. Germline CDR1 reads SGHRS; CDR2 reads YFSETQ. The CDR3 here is CASRPNIQGNYEQYF. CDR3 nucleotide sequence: TGCGCCAGCAGACCTAACATACAGGGGAACTACGAGCAGTACTTC.

The CDR3 DNA follows: TGTGCCAGCTCACCACCTAATGGGGGCGCTTACACTGAAGCTTTCTTT. Translated: CASSPPNGGAYTEAFF. The rearrangement links TRBV18 to TRBJ1-1, with D maybe TRBD1 (6 bases). The germline CDR1 and CDR2 sequences are KGHSH and LQKENI. With 0 bases removed from V and 3 bases from J, the gap between germline ends came to 14 bases. This CDR3 has 16 residues. The full variable domain, with the rest looked up from reference TRBV18 and TRBJ1-1, is NAGVMQNPRHLVRRRGQEARLRCSPMKGHSHVYWYRQLPEEGLKFMVYLQKENIIDESGMPKERFSAEFPKEGPSILRIQQVVRGDSAAYFCASSPPNGGAYTEAFFGQGTRLTVV.

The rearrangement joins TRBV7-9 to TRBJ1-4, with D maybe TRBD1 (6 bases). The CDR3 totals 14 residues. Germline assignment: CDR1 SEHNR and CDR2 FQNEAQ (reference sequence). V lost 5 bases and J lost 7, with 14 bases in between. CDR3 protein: CASSDRDIGEKLFF. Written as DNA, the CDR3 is TGTGCCAGCAGCGACCGGGACATTGGTGAAAAACTGTTTTTT. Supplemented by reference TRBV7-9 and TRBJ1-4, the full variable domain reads DTGVSQNPRHKITKRGQNVTFRCDPISEHNRLYWYRQTLGQGPEFLTYFQNEAQLEKSRLLSDRFSAERPKGSFSTLEIQRTEQGDSAMYLCASSDRDIGEKLFFGSGTQLSVL.

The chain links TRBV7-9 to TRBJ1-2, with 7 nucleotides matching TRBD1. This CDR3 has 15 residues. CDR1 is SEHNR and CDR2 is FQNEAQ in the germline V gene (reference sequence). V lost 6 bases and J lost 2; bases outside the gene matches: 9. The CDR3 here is CASSQQGITNYGYTF. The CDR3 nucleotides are TGTGCCAGCAGTCAACAGGGGATTACCAACTATGGCTACACCTTC.

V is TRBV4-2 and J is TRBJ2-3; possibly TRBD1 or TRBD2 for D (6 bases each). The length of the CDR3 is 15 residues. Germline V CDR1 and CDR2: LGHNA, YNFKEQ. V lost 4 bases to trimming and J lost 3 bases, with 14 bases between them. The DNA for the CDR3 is TGTGCCAGCAGCCCGGGGGCTTCCCCAACAGATACGCAGTATTTT. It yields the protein CASSPGASPTDTQYF.

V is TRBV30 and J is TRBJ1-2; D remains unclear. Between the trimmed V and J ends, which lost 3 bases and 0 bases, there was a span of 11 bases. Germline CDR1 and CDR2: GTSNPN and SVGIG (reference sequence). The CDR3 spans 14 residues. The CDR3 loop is CAWRSPQANYGYTF. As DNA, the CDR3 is TGTGCCTGGAGATCGCCCCAAGCTAACTATGGCTACACCTTC.

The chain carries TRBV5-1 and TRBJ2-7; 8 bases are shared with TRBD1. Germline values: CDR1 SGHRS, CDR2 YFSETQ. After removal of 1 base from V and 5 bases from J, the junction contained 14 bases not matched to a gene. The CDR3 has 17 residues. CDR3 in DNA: TGCGCCAGCAGCTTGATATTTGTCGGACAGGGAACCCACGAGCAGTACTTC. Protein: CASSLIFVGQGTHEQYF.

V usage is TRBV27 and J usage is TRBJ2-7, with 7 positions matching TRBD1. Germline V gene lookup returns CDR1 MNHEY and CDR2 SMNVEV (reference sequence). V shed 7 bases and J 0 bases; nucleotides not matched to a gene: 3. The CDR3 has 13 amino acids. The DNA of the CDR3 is TGTGCCAGCAATGACAGGGACTCCTACGAGCAGTACTTC. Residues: CASNDRDSYEQYF.

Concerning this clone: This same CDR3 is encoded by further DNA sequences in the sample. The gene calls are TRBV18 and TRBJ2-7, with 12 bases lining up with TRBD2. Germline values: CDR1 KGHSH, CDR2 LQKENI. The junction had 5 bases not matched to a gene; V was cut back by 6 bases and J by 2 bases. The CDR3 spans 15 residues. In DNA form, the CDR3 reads TGTGCCAGCTCCCCGACTAGCGGGGGACCCTACGAGCAGTACTTC. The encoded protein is CASSPTSGGPYEQYF.

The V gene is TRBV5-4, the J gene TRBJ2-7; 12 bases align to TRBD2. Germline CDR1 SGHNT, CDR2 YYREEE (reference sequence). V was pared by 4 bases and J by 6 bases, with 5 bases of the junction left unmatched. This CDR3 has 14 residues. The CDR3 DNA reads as TGTGCCAGCAGCCGACTAGCGGGAGATGGCGAGCAGTACTTC. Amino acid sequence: CASSRLAGDGEQYF.

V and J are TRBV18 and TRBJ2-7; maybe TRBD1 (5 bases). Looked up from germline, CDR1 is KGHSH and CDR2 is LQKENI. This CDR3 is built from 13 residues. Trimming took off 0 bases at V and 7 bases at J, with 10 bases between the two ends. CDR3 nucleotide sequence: TGTGCCAGCTCACCACCCGCAGGGCATGAGCAGTACTTC. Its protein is CASSPPAGHEQYF.

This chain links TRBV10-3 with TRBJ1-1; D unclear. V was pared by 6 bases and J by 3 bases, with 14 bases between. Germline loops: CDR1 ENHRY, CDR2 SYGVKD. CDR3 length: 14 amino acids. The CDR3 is CAIRTLDVYTEAFF. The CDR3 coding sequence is TGTGCCATCAGAACCTTGGACGTCTACACTGAAGCTTTCTTT.

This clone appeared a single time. The CDR3 reads CASSFFTGNTEAFF. As DNA, the CDR3 is TGTGCCAGCAGCTTCTTTACAGGGAACACTGAAGCTTTCTTT. The V call is TRBV11-2, the J call TRBJ1-1, with D tentatively TRBD1 (5 bases). This CDR3 contains 14 residues. V dropped 3 bases and J dropped 1 base, with 9 bases sitting between them. Germline lookup yields CDR1 SGHAT and CDR2 FQNNGV. The variable domain in full, with the rest retrieved from reference TRBV11-2 and TRBJ1-1, is EAGVAQSPRYKIIEKRQSVAFWCNPISGHATLYWYQQILGQGPKLLIQFQNNGVVDDSQLPKDRFSAERLKGVDSTLKIQPAKLEDSAVYLCASSFFTGNTEAFFGQGTRLTVV.

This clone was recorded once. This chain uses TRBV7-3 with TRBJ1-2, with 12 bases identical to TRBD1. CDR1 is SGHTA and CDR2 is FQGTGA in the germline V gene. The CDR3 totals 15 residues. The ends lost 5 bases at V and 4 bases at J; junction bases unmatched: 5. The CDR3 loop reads CASSPGQGASYGYTF. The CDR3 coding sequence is TGTGCCAGCAGCCCGGGACAGGGGGCTAGCTATGGCTACACCTTC.

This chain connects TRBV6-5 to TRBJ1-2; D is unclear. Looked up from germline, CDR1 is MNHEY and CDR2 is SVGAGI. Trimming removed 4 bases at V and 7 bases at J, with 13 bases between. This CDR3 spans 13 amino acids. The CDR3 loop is CASSSSVWGGYTF. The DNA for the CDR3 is TGTGCCAGCAGTTCCTCCGTCTGGGGTGGCTACACCTTC.

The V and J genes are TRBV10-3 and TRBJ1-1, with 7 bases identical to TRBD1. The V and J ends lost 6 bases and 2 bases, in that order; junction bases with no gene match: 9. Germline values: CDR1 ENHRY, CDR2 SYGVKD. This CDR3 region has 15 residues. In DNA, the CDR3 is TGTGCCATCAGAGGAGGGGACAGCGGAAACACTGAAGCTTTCTTT. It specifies CAIRGGDSGNTEAFF.

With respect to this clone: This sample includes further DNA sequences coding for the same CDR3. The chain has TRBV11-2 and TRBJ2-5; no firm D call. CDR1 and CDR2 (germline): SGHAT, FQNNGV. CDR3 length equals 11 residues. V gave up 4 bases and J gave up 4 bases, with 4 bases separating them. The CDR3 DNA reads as TGTGCCAGCAGCTCCAGAGAGACCCAGTACTTC. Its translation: CASSSRETQYF.

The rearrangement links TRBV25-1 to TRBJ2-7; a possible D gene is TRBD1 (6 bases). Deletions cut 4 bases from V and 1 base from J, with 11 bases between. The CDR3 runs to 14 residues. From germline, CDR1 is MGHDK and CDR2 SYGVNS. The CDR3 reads CASSGIRGSYEQYF. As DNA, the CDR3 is TGTGCCAGCAGTGGAATAAGGGGGTCCTACGAGCAGTACTTC.

CDR3 nucleotide sequence: TGCGCCAGCAACTCTGATAACTATGGCTACACCTTC. Protein sequence: CASNSDNYGYTF. The chain has TRBV10-2 and TRBJ1-2, with D unresolved. V lost 7 bases and J lost 1, with 7 bases in between. CDR1 and CDR2 (germline): WSHSY, SAAADI. The CDR3 extends over 12 amino acids.

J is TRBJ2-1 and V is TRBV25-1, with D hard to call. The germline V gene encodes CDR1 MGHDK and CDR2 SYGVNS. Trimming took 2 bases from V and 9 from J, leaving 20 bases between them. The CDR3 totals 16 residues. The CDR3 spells CASSERVGAPPCEQFF. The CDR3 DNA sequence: TGTGCCAGCAGTGAACGTGTAGGAGCCCCACCATGTGAGCAGTTCTTC.